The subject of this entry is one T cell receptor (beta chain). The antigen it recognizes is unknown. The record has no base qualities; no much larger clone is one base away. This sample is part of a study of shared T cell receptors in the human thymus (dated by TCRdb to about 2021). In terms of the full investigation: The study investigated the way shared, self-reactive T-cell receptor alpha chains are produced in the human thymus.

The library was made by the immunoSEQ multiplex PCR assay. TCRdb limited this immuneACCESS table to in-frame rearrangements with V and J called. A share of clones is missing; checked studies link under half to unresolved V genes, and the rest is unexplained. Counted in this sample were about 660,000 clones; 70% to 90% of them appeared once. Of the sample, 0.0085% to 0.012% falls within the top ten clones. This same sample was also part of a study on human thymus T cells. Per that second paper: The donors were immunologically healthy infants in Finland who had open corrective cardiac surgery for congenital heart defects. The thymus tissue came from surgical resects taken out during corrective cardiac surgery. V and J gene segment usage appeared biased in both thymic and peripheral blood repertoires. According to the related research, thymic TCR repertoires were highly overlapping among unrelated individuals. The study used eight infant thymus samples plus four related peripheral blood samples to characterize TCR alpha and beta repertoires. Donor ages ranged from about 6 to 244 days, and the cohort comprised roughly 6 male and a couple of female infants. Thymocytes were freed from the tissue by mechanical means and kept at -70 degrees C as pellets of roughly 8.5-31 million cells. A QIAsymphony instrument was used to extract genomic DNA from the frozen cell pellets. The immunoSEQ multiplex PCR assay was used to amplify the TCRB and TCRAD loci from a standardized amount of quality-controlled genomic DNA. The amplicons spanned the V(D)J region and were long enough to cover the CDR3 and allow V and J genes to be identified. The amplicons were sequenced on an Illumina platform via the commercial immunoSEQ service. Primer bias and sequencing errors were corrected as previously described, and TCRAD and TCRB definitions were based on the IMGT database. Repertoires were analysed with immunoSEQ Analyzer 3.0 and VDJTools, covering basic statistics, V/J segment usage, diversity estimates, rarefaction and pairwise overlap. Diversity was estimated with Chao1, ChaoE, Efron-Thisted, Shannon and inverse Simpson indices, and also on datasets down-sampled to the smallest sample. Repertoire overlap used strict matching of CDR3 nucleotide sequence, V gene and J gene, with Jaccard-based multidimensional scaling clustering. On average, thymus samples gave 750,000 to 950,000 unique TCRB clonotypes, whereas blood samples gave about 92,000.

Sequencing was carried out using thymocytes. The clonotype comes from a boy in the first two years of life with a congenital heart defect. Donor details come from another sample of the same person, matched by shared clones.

DNA sequence: TGTGCCAGCAGTTCCCTGAGCTCGGGACTAGCGGGGGCCTACGAGCAGTACTTC. It encodes CASSSLSSGLAGAYEQYF. The chain was built from TRBV2 and TRBJ2-7; the central 14 bases match TRBD2. The junction shows trimming of 5 bases on V and 2 bases on J, and the gene matches do not reach 11 bases of it. From the cysteine up to the phenylalanine, the CDR3 has a length of 18 residues. This entry keeps only the CDR3 DNA: 54 bases, framed from base 1. CDR1 is given as SNHLY and CDR2 as FYNNEI, both from the germline V gene.